The subject of this entry is one TCR beta chain. The antigen is undetermined. This sample was included in a study of cytomegalovirus exposure and HLA in healthy donors. Study background: Among some 400 genotyped donors, about 83% fell in the Caucasian-associated ancestry cluster.

Study-wide points: It is likely that the observed cluster of highly shared sequence variants was a sequencing artifact. Common viral pathogens (according to a later analysis) appeared linked to several of the most significant clusters.

Germline CDR1 reads SEHNR; CDR2 reads FQNEAQ (reference sequence). The CDR3 contains 15 residues. V lost 1 base and J 1 base, leaving 10 bases between the germline ends. The PCR made use of 60 Vbeta and 13 Jbeta primers. Clones were sequenced by immunoSEQ multiplex PCR, and TCRdb holds only the in-frame ones, with some missing. In the table there are around 100,000 clones, 50% to 75% of which are singletons. The sample consisted of PBMCs. The receptor was isolated from a man in his thirties or forties in good health and CMV-seronegative. The chain links TRBV7-9 to TRBJ2-5; D is undetermined. The CDR3 region is CASSLVTGAQETQYF. The CDR3 DNA follows: TGTGCCAGCAGCTTAGTCACTGGAGCCCAAGAGACCCAGTACTTC. The full variable domain, rest sourced from reference TRBV7-9 and TRBJ2-5, is DTGVSQNPRHKITKRGQNVTFRCDPISEHNRLYWYRQTLGQGPEFLTYFQNEAQLEKSRLLSDRFSAERPKGSFSTLEIQRTEQGDSAMYLCASSLVTGAQETQYFGPGTRLLVL.